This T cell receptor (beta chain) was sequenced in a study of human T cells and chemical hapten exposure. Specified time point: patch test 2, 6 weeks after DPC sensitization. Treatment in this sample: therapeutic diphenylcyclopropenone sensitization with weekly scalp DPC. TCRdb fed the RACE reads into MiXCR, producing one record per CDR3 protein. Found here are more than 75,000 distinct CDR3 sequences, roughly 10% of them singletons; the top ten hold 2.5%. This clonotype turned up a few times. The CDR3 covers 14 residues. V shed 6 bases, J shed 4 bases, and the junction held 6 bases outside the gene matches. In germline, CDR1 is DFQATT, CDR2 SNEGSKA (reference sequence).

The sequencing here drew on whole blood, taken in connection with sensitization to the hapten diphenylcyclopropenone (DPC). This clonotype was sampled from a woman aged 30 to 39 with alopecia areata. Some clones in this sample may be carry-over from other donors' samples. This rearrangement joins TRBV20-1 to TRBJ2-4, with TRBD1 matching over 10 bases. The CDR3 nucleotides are TGCAGTGCAGTACTGGGACAGGGGAAAAACATTCAGTACTTC. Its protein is CSAVLGQGKNIQYF.